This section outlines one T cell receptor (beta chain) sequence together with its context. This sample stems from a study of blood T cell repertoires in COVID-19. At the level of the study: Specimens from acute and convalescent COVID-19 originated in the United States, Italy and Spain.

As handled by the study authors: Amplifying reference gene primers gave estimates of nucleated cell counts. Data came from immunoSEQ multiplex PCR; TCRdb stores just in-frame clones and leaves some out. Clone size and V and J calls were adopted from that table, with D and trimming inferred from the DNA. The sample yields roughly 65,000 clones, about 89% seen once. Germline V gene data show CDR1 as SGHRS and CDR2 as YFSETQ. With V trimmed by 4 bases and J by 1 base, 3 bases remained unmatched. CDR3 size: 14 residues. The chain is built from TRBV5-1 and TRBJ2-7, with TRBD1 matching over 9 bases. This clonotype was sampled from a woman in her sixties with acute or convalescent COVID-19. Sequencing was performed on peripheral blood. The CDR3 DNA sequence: TGCGCCAGCAGCCCTGGGACAGGGTCCTACGAGCAGTACTTC. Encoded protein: CASSPGTGSYEQYF.